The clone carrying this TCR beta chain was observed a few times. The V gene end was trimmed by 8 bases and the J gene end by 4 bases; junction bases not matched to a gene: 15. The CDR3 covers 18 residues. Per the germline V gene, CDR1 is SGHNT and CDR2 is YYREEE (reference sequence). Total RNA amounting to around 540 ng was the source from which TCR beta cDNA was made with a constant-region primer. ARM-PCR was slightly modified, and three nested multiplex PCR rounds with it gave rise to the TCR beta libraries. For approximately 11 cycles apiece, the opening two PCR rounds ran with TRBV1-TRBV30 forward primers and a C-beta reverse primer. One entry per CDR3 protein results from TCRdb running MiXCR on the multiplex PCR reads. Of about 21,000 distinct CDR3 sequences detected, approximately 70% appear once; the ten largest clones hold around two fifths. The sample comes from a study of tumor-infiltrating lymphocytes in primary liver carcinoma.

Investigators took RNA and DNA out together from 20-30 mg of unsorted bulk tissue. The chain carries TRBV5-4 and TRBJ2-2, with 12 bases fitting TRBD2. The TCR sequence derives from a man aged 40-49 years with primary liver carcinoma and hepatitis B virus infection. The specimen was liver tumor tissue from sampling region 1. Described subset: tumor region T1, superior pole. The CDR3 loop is CASCLARLAGAGTGELFF. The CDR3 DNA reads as TGTGCCAGTTGCTTGGCGAGACTAGCGGGAGCGGGCACCGGGGAGCTGTTTTTT.